Listed below are T cell receptor beta chains from one sample, sequenced in a study of blood T cell repertoires in COVID-19. Sequencing was performed with immunoSEQ multiplex PCR; in TCRdb, only in-frame clones are kept and a portion is missing. Here the sample spans some 350,000 clones, roughly 90% being singletons. The sequenced sample consisted of peripheral blood. The receptor source for this set is a woman aged 25 to 45 with COVID-19, enrolled during active disease. Both conserved end residues are part of each CDR3. D genes are given only for firm matches. Expanded clones get a size class; other rows say once, few or many, or leave the size out.

>.|TRBD1|TRBV3-1/TRBV3-2|14|TRBJ1-1
TGTGCCAGCAGCCTTTCAGACAGGGAAACTGAAGCTTTCTTT
CASSLSDRETEAFF
>.|.|TRBV4-3|16|TRBJ1-1
TGCGCCAGCAGCCAGGCAGGGTTTGGGGCGAACACTGAAGCTTTCTTT
CASSQAGFGANTEAFF
>.|TRBD2|TRBV5-1|16|TRBJ2-3
TGCGCCAGCAGCTTGGCCCTAGCGGGGGCCACAGATACGCAGTATTTT
CASSLALAGATDTQYF
>.|TRBD2|TRBV10-1|15|TRBJ2-3
TGCGCCAGCAGTTCAGGCAGCGGGAGCCCAGATACGCAGTATTTT
CASSSGSGSPDTQYF
>.|.|TRBV23-1|14|TRBJ2-7
TGCGCCAGCAGTCAAGAGCGGCGCTCCTACGAGCAGTACTTC
CASSQERRSYEQYF
>.|TRBD2|TRBV7-2|15|TRBJ2-5
TGTGCCAGCAGCAACTTAGCGGGAGTTCAAGAGACCCAGTACTTC
CASSNLAGVQETQYF
>once|.|TRBV13|13|TRBJ2-1
TGTGCCAGCACCTCCGGGACTTCTGTTGAGCAGTTCTTC
CASTSGTSVEQFF
>.|TRBD1|TRBV7-9|17|TRBJ1-3
TGTGCCAGCAGATCCCGGGACAGGGTCGACTCTGGAAACACCATATATTTT
CASRSRDRVDSGNTIYF
>.|.|TRBV5-6|15|TRBJ2-6
TGTGCCAGCAGCTTGTGGGAGGCTGGGGCCAACGTCCTGACTTTC
CASSLWEAGANVLTF
>few|.|TRBV6-6|15|TRBJ2-1
TGTGCCAGCAGCCCTCCAGGTGCATCCTACAATGAGCAGTTCTTC
CASSPPGASYNEQFF
>.|TRBD1|TRBV28|17|TRBJ1-2
TGTGCCAGCAGTTTGGGACGACGACAGGGGGAGGGGCTTGGCTACACCTTC
CASSLGRRQGEGLGYTF
>.|.|TRBV13|16|TRBJ2-2
TGTGCCAGCAGCTCCGATCTCGGAGCGAACACCGGGGAGCTGTTTTTT
CASSSDLGANTGELFF
>.|.|TRBV9|12|TRBJ2-3
TGTGCCAGCACCCCCGGGGGAGATACGCAGTATTTT
CASTPGGDTQYF
>.|TRBD1|TRBV4-3|17|TRBJ2-1
TGCGCCAGCAGCCAAGATCGCGACAGGGACCCCCCCAATGAGCAGTTCTTC
CASSQDRDRDPPNEQFF
>.|.|TRBV4-1|17|TRBJ2-3
TGCGCCAGCAGCCAACCCCCCGGGATCGGTAGTACAGATACGCAGTATTTT
CASSQPPGIGSTDTQYF
>.|.|TRBV12-3/TRBV12-4|13|TRBJ1-1
TGTGCCAGCAGTTTTGGACAGTGGGCTGAAGCTTTCTTT
CASSFGQWAEAFF
>few|TRBD2|TRBV10-1|16|TRBJ2-2
TGCGCCAGCAGGGCTACTAGCGGGGAGAACACCGGGGAGCTGTTTTTT
CASRATSGENTGELFF
>.|TRBD2|TRBV7-2|15|TRBJ2-3
TGTGCCACCATCCTTTTTGCGGGAGCAACAGATACGCAGTATTTT
CATILFAGATDTQYF
>.|.|TRBV4-2|15|TRBJ1-2
TGTGCCAGCAGCCAAGACGTATCCGTGGTGAGAGGCTACACCTTC
CASSQDVSVVRGYTF
>.|TRBD1|TRBV5-4|18|TRBJ1-1
TGTGCCAGCAGCCAATCACCAGGACAGGGCATCCTCGGGGCTGAAGCTTTCTTT
CASSQSPGQGILGAEAFF
>.|TRBD1|TRBV19|13|TRBJ1-1
TGTGCCAGTACCGGACAGGGTTTCGGGGAAGCTTTCTTT
CASTGQGFGEAFF
>.|.|TRBV10-2|14|TRBJ1-2
TGCGCCAGCAGTGAGTCTCGGGGAAGCTATGGCTACACCTTC
CASSESRGSYGYTF
>.|.|TRBV28|13|TRBJ1-1
TGTGCCAGCAGTTCGCCACTCAACACTGAAGCTTTCTTT
CASSSPLNTEAFF
>.|TRBD1|TRBV28|16|TRBJ1-2
TGTGCCAGCAGGCCTCGGGACAGGGGGCGAATCTATGGCTACACCTTC
CASRPRDRGRIYGYTF
>.|.|TRBV6-1|15|TRBJ2-1
TGTGCCAGCAGTGAACCCTCGGGCAGGGTGACTGAGCAGTTCTTC
CASSEPSGRVTEQFF
>.|.|TRBV7-2|14|TRBJ1-2
TGTGCCAGCAGCCCAGAGGCACTTAACTATGGCTACACCTTC
CASSPEALNYGYTF
>.|TRBD1|TRBV29-1|16|TRBJ2-1
TGCAGCGTCCTGGGGACAGTGACCAGCTCCTACAATGAGCAGTTCTTC
CSVLGTVTSSYNEQFF
>once|TRBD2|TRBV29-1|22|TRBJ2-3
TGCAGCGTACGCCCACTGCCCTTTGGACTAGCGGGGGGGGCCGGTCGTTCAGATACGCAGTATTTT
CSVRPLPFGLAGGAGRSDTQYF
>.|.|TRBV27|13|TRBJ2-2
TGTGCCAGCAGTAACCCAGGGGTCGGGGAGCTGTTTTTT
CASSNPGVGELFF
>.|.|TRBV7-9|17|TRBJ2-1
TGTGCCAGCAGCTTAGTTTCGGTGGGAGGTACCTACAATGAGCAGTTCTTC
CASSLVSVGGTYNEQFF
>.|.|TRBV28|12|TRBJ1-4
TGTGCCAGCAGCCAGAGGGATGAAAAACTGTTTTTT
CASSQRDEKLFF
>few|TRBD1|TRBV4-2|16|TRBJ1-2
TGTGCCAGCAGCCAAGATCGGACCGGGACAGGGACTGGCTACACCTTC
CASSQDRTGTGTGYTF
>.|.|TRBV5-1|13|TRBJ1-5
TGCGCCAGCAGCTTGGGTACGGATCAGCCCCAGCATTTT
CASSLGTDQPQHF
>.|TRBD2|TRBV10-1|19|TRBJ2-1
TGCGCCAGCAGGGGGGGGACTAGCGGGAGAGGGGTAATACGGTTTGAGCAGTTCTTC
CASRGGTSGRGVIRFEQFF
>.|TRBD1|TRBV9|15|TRBJ1-5
TGTGCCAGCAGCGGAGACGGGACAGCAAATCAGCCCCAGCATTTT
CASSGDGTANQPQHF
>.|.|TRBV19|13|TRBJ1-2
TGTGCCAGTAGTCCCCGGGGAAACTATGGCTACACCTTC
CASSPRGNYGYTF
>.|.|TRBV5-6|14|TRBJ2-7
TGTGCCAGCAGCTTGGTTACAGTCCCCTACGAGCAGTACTTC
CASSLVTVPYEQYF
>.|.|TRBV10-3|14|TRBJ2-7
TGTGCCATCAGTGAGTCGTCTCAGGGTCACGAGCAGTACTTC
CAISESSQGHEQYF
>.|.|TRBV5-4|15|TRBJ1-4
TGTGCCAGCAGCGATACCTCAGGGTTGAGCGAAAAACTGTTTTTT
CASSDTSGLSEKLFF
>.|.|TRBV29-1|11|TRBJ2-1
TGCAGCGCTCTAGTAAACAATGAGCAGTTCTTC
CSALVNNEQFF
>.|.|TRBV10-3|12|TRBJ2-7
TGTGCCACTGAGGGCCAGTCCTACGAGCAGTACTTC
CATEGQSYEQYF
>.|TRBD1|TRBV10-2|17|TRBJ1-2
TGCGCCAGCAGTGAGTCTCGGGCAGGGGGCAACGGGGGGGGCTACACCTTC
CASSESRAGGNGGGYTF
>.|.|TRBV5-8|11|TRBJ1-1
TGTGCCAGCAGCTTGGCCGGCGGAGCTTTCTTT
CASSLAGGAFF
>once|.|TRBV20-1|11|TRBJ2-3
TGCAGTGCCCCCTTACTAGATACGCAGTATTTT
CSAPLLDTQYF